This T cell receptor (beta chain) originates from a study of identical twins (dated by TCRdb to between 2015 and 2016). Regarding the study in general: TCR alpha and beta repertoires from monozygotic twins, unrelated adults of various ages and cord blood were deep-sequenced to test whether fetal clonotypes persist. Replicate twin experiments were performed at different times using different library preparation protocols to rule out contamination. Findings and caveats that apply to the study as a whole: The excess sharing between twins in beta out-of-frame sequences was weaker because fewer shared sequences reduced the signal-to-noise ratio. Invariant T cells such as MAIT and iNKT could partly confound zero-insertion analyses, although diverse VJ usage argued against such confounding for most clonotypes. Compared with coincidental sharing between unrelated individuals, out-of-frame TCR alpha sequences shared between twins showed an excess of sequences with low generation probability. Fewer insertions were carried by abundant cord blood beta clonotypes, a similar but weaker trend appeared in young adult naive repertoires, and no such trend appeared in memory repertoires. Because the same donors could not be followed over many years, the conclusions relied on cross-sectional statistical analysis. Recombination models systematically underestimated out-of-frame TCR alpha sharing in monozygotic twins but agreed with sharing between unrelated individuals.

Receptor libraries were prepared by 5' RACE. The sequencer was an Illumina HiSeq 2000. A universal primer binding site was added through template switching, and the final cDNA carried a unique molecular identifier so that TCR cDNA molecules could be counted accurately. Specific primers in the conserved constant-segment region were used to synthesize first-strand cDNA for TCR alpha and beta chains. To control for contamination, each cDNA library was double barcoded with a SMART-Mk sample barcode plus Illumina barcodes. Two successive PCR steps introduced TruSeq adapter sequences along with Illumina sample barcodes. Sequencing of the TCR alpha and beta cDNA libraries was done on the Illumina HiSeq platform using custom primers. The study's processing was this. Unique molecular identifiers were extracted from raw reads with MiGEC, and CDR3 positions were determined with MiXCR. Recombination models were inferred per individual with the repgenHMM and IGoR tools using an EM algorithm. Shared clonotype analysis was performed with the tcR package in R, normalizing sharing by the product of cloneset sizes. Out-of-frame nonproductive sequences were analyzed to study raw recombination free of thymic and clonal selection effects. In TCRdb, the public reads were trimmed at Q25 with fastp and aligned with MiXCR, with productive beta chains retained. Each CDR3 protein appears once, grouped with its most common genes and DNA. The V and J calls reflect TCRdb's pipeline rather than the authors' work. The sample contains around 340,000 distinct CDR3 sequences, approximately 10% of them found a single time. Approximately 9.3% of the sample rests with the top ten.

Every donor in the study was a healthy Caucasian. The researchers also sequenced three unrelated adults who were not twins: a male aged 18 to 30, a male aged 50 to 60, and a female aged 50 to 60. Using Miltenyi CD45RO+ enrichment and human naive T-cell isolation kits, memory (CD45RO+) and naive T cells were isolated from PBMC. Between the V and J ends, shortened by 4 bases and 1 base respectively, the junction contains 11 bases. Taken from the germline V gene, the CDR1 and CDR2 loops are SGDLS and YYNGEE. The CDR3, from cysteine to phenylalanine, totals 14 residues. Only the CDR3 DNA stays, 42 bases, in frame from base 1. This clonotype was recorded many times. It lacks a known antigen. No much larger clonotype is one base removed from it; base qualities were not supplied.

Material for sequencing was naive T cells sorted from blood. The sample's cell subset or site label, in plain terms: cells isolated with a human naive T-cell isolation kit. This sequence uses TRBV9 and TRBJ1-1; the D gene is perhaps TRBD1, on 5 matching bases. This clonotype originated in a woman in her fifties or sixties in good health. The CDR3 loop reads CASSMGPTNTEAFF. The bases are TGTGCCAGCAGCATGGGACCTACGAACACTGAAGCTTTCTTT. The variable domain in full, with residues beyond the CDR3 obtained from the reference TRBV9 and TRBJ1-1 genes, is DSGVTQTPKHLITATGQRVTLRCSPRSGDLSVYWYQQSLDQGLQFLIQYYNGEERAKGNILERFSAQQFPDLHSELNLSSLELGDSALYFCASSMGPTNTEAFFGQGTRLTVV.